What follows describes a single T cell receptor beta chain. Its antigen is currently unknown. These data come from a study of vaccination and CD4 T cells after COVID-19. Whole-study results and caveats: For convalescent patients, a median around 90% of reactive clones surfaced exclusively after vaccination. Median SARS-CoV-2-reactive clonotypes rose from roughly 19 to 38, not significantly.

Trimming stripped 6 bases from V and 2 bases from J, with 10 bases between. CDR3 length equals 13 residues. Germline V gene data show CDR1 as MNHNS and CDR2 as SASEGT. The study sequenced cultured CD4+ T cell DNA using the Oncomine TCR Beta short-read assay. TCRdb re-called the PCR reads through MiXCR, storing one row per CDR3 protein. Of 27,000 or so distinct CDR3 sequences in the sample, over 45% are singletons; the top ten hold roughly 6.1%. The treatment was: 10-day PBMC culture with coronavirus spike peptide pools or control peptides (ViraFEST assay). The sample consisted of CD4+ T cells from blood, cultured in vitro. This TCR came from a human donor who had recovered from COVID-19. V usage is TRBV6-1 and J usage is TRBJ1-1; perhaps TRBD1 as D (6 bases). CDR3: CASRRQANTEAFF. In nucleotides, the CDR3 is TGTGCCAGCAGACGACAGGCAAACACTGAAGCTTTCTTT.